The clone carrying this T cell receptor beta chain was counted ten times or more. This specimen comes from a study of identical twins. MiXCR, applied by TCRdb to the 5' RACE reads, yields one record per CDR3 protein. This sample has about 570,000 distinct CDR3 sequences, with 9.6% found just once. With 3 bases removed from V and 0 bases from J, the gap between germline ends came to 7 bases. The CDR3 sequence is 14 residues long. The germline V gene has CDR1 SGHAT and CDR2 FQNNGV. These data also formed part of another study, on yellow fever vaccine responses in identical twins.

Sequenced sample: PBMCs. The genes are TRBV11-2 and TRBJ2-3; maybe TRBD1 (5 bases). This receptor was taken from a woman younger than 30 in good health. CDR3 sequence reads: CASSFDRSTDTQYF. The CDR3 DNA reads TGTGCCAGCAGCTTCGACAGAAGCACAGATACGCAGTATTTT. Complete variable domain (other parts from reference TRBV11-2 and TRBJ2-3): EAGVAQSPRYKIIEKRQSVAFWCNPISGHATLYWYQQILGQGPKLLIQFQNNGVVDDSQLPKDRFSAERLKGVDSTLKIQPAKLEDSAVYLCASSFDRSTDTQYFGPGTRLTVL.